Following are 9 T cell receptor beta chains from one sample sequenced in a study of blood T cell repertoires in COVID-19 (dated by TCRdb to the early 2020s). The method was the immunoSEQ multiplex PCR assay. The immuneACCESS repertoire file appears here via TCRdb, limited to in-frame rearrangements. These files lack a portion of the clones; in checked studies, under half of the deficit traces to unresolved V genes, and the cause of the others is not known. Within this sample are 350,000 to 400,000 clones, with around 87% of them counted one time only. The top ten constitute about 6.5% of the sample. The source material was peripheral blood. These receptors all come from a young man with active or convalescent COVID-19.

This chain joins TRBV19 and TRBJ1-4; a weak D match, TRBD1 (6 bases). Deletions cut 0 bases from V and 7 bases from J, with 9 bases between. The CDR3 totals 14 residues. Germline loops: CDR1 LNHDA, CDR2 SQIVND (reference sequence). DNA of the CDR3: TGTGCCAGTAGTATAGATGTCAGGGGTGAAAAACTGTTTTTT. This sequence encodes CASSIDVRGEKLFF.

The V and J genes are TRBV28 and TRBJ2-7, with 9 bases fitting TRBD1. The CDR3 loop spans 14 amino acids. Germline V lookup: CDR1 MDHEN, CDR2 SYDVKM. Trimming took 4 bases from V and 9 from J; bases not matched to a gene: 10. CDR3 bases: TGTGCCAGCAGTTCCCCGGGACAGGGCATAGGGCAGTACTTC. Its protein is CASSSPGQGIGQYF.

The chain has TRBV15 and TRBJ1-1; D uncertain. V shed 4 bases and J shed 1 base, with 7 bases lying between them. The germline V gene has CDR1 LNHNV and CDR2 YYDKDF (reference sequence). This CDR3 is built from 13 residues. CDR3 in amino acids: CATSKPKNTEAFF. Written as DNA, the CDR3 is TGTGCCACCAGCAAGCCTAAGAACACTGAAGCTTTCTTT.

The chain joins TRBV19 to TRBJ1-1; D uncertain. The CDR3 is made up of 13 amino acids. V gave up 4 bases and J gave up 0 bases, with 6 bases separating them. Germline CDR1 is LNHDA and CDR2 is SQIVND (reference sequence). CDR3 sequence: CASSTSVNTEAFF. The CDR3 DNA follows: TGTGCCAGTAGTACGTCGGTGAACACTGAAGCTTTCTTT.

The chain employs TRBV6-4 and TRBJ2-3; D is perhaps TRBD2 (5 bases). The CDR3 is made up of 15 amino acids. The V end lost 2 bases, the J end lost 2 bases, and 11 bases lay between the germline ends. Germline loops: CDR1 MRHNA, CDR2 SNTAGT. In DNA form, the CDR3 reads TGTGCCAGCAGTGACGTCGCGGGTAACACAGATACGCAGTATTTT. Protein: CASSDVAGNTDTQYF.

The V and J genes are TRBV6-4 and TRBJ2-3; the match to TRBD2 covers 8 bases. The CDR3 is made up of 16 amino acids. V was pared by 0 bases and J by 7 bases, with 9 bases of the junction left unmatched. CDR1 MRHNA and CDR2 SNTAGT come from the germline V gene. This chain's CDR3 is CASSDSPAGVKNTQYF. The CDR3 region has the DNA TGTGCCAGCAGTGACTCGCCAGCGGGGGTCAAGAATACGCAGTATTTT.

The chain uses TRBV27 and TRBJ1-5, with 7 bases fitting TRBD1. The germline V gene has CDR1 MNHEY and CDR2 SMNVEV (reference sequence). J gave up 2 bases and V 5 bases, and 3 bases lay outside the gene matches. CDR3 length: 14 amino acids. The CDR3 here is CASSADRGNQPQHF. Here the CDR3 DNA reads TGTGCCAGCAGTGCCGACAGGGGCAATCAGCCCCAGCATTTT.

CDR3 region: CAIRDRENQPQHF. CDR3 DNA: TGTGCCATCAGGGACAGGGAAAATCAGCCCCAGCATTTT. The chain couples TRBV10-3 to TRBJ1-5; 8 bases map to TRBD1. The germline gives CDR1 ENHRY, CDR2 SYGVKD. With 6 bases clipped from V and 4 bases from J, the junction kept 2 bases outside the gene matches. The length of the CDR3 is 13 residues.

The V gene is TRBV29-1, the J gene TRBJ1-1; perhaps TRBD1 as D (5 bases). V was shortened by 3 bases and J by 6 bases, with 11 bases between the two germline ends. The CDR3 extends over 12 amino acids. Germline lookup yields CDR1 SQVTM and CDR2 ANQGSEA. As DNA, the CDR3 is TGCAGCGTTGATGCAGGGAAGGCTGAAGCTTTCTTT. The encoded protein is CSVDAGKAEAFF.